Presented here are 9 T cell receptor beta chains from one specimen sequenced in a study of cytomegalovirus exposure and HLA in healthy donors. Some clones are missing from TCRdb's copy, which holds only in-frame ones; the method was immunoSEQ multiplex PCR. The sample yields more than 250,000 clones, about nine tenths seen once. Material: PBMCs. All receptors derive from a woman aged 25-40 years in good health and CMV-seropositive.

V and J are TRBV28 and TRBJ1-4; D not resolved. Germline values: CDR1 MDHEN, CDR2 SYDVKM. The CDR3 length is 15 residues. The V and J ends lost 2 bases and 0 bases respectively, with 7 bases between them. The CDR3 spells CASSLLRATNEKLFF. The CDR3 region has the DNA TGTGCCAGCAGTTTACTCCGTGCAACTAATGAAAAACTGTTTTTT.

The gene calls are TRBV10-3 and TRBJ2-7; 7 nucleotides agree with TRBD1. With V trimmed by 6 bases and J by 2 bases, 1 base remained unmatched. The V gene's germline CDR1 is ENHRY and CDR2 SYGVKD. This CDR3 has 12 residues. In nucleotides, the CDR3 is TGTGCCATCAGCGACAGGGCCTACGAGCAGTACTTC. Translating gives CAISDRAYEQYF.

The rearrangement uses TRBV29-1 and TRBJ1-1, with a possible D match to TRBD1 (5 bases). The CDR3 extends over 11 amino acids. Germline V gives CDR1 SQVTM, CDR2 ANQGSEA. V dropped 5 bases and J dropped 4 bases, with 8 bases sitting between them. CDR3 protein: CSVLGGTEAFF. The CDR3 DNA sequence: TGCAGCGTTTTGGGGGGCACTGAAGCTTTCTTT.

The V and J genes are TRBV4-3 and TRBJ2-7; TRBD2 agrees at 8 bases. The length of the CDR3 is 16 residues. V was pared by 0 bases and J by 4 bases, with 8 bases of the junction left unmatched. Germline V gene data show CDR1 as LGHNA and CDR2 as YSLEER. The CDR3 coding sequence is TGCGCCAGCAGCCAAGACCTCCTAGCGGGCGGGTACGAGCAGTACTTC. Residues: CASSQDLLAGGYEQYF.

V and J are TRBV30 and TRBJ1-4; D is undetermined. Germline-derived CDR1 and CDR2 are GTSNPN and SVGIG (reference sequence). The V end lost 2 bases, the J end lost 1 base, and 8 bases lay between the germline ends. The CDR3 length is 14 residues. The CDR3 here is CAWSSGLTNEKLFF. As DNA, the CDR3 is TGTGCCTGGAGTAGCGGCTTAACTAATGAAAAACTGTTTTTT.

CDR3 coding DNA: TGTGCCTGGAGTGTTGGATCAGGGAGCGGCTACACCTTC. Protein product: CAWSVGSGSGYTF. The chain carries TRBV30 and TRBJ1-2; possibly TRBD1 for D (5 bases). The CDR3 contains 13 residues. Trimming removed 0 bases from V and 8 bases from J, with 13 bases in between. Germline assignment: CDR1 GTSNPN and CDR2 SVGIG (reference sequence).

CDR3 coding DNA: TGTGCCAGCAGGCCTCCCGGGGCCTATGGCTACACCTTC. Amino acid sequence: CASRPPGAYGYTF. The chain employs TRBV6-1 and TRBJ1-2; D possibly corresponds to TRBD1 (5 bases). Germline CDR1 is MNHNS and CDR2 is SASEGT. V lost 6 bases, J lost 4 bases, and 12 bases lay in between. This CDR3 is built from 13 residues.

The chain links TRBV6-5 to TRBJ1-1, with D tentatively TRBD1 (6 bases). The CDR3 spans 14 residues. Germline V lookup: CDR1 MNHEY, CDR2 SVGAGI. Trimming cost V 4 bases and J 4 bases, with 13 bases left between them. The CDR3 nucleotides read TGTGCCAGCAGTTTCAAACAGGGTTCCACTGAAGCTTTCTTT. Translating gives CASSFKQGSTEAFF.

J is TRBJ1-1 and V is TRBV28; D call uncertain. The CDR3 runs to 15 residues. Germline CDR1 and CDR2: MDHEN and SYDVKM. Between the trimmed V and J ends, which lost 2 bases and 3 bases, there was a span of 13 bases. Here the CDR3 reads CASSLGGHRDTEAFF. For the CDR3, the DNA is TGTGCCAGCAGTTTAGGAGGGCATCGGGACACTGAAGCTTTCTTT. Full variable domain (outside the CDR3, taken from reference TRBV28 and TRBJ1-1): DVKVTQSSRYLVKRTGEKVFLECVQDMDHENMFWYRQDPGLGLRLIYFSYDVKMKEKGDIPEGYSVSREKKERFSLILESASTNQTSMYLCASSLGGHRDTEAFFGQGTRLTVV.